The rows below give T cell receptor beta chains drawn from one sample of a study of blood T cell repertoires in COVID-19. Libraries were prepared by immunoSEQ multiplex PCR; TCRdb keeps only in-frame clonotypes and omits some of them. Of about 97,000 clones in the sample, more than 80% were seen once. Specimen: peripheral blood. These receptors all come from a human donor in a cohort sampled during active COVID-19. The CDR3 runs from the conserved cysteine through the conserved F or W. Fields, in order: CDR3 DNA, CDR3 protein, J gene, D gene, clone size, V gene. D genes are given only for firm matches. The size entry is marked missing in some rows and otherwise reads once, few, many or a size class.

TGTGCCAGAAGCACCTGGGACAGAGCTTTTGGAAACACCATATATTTT | CARSTWDRAFGNTIYF | TRBJ1-3 | TRBD1 | once | TRBV5-3
TGTGCCAGTAGTCCCGGGACAGGGGGCTCAGGCACTGAAGCTTTCTTT | CASSPGTGGSGTEAFF | TRBJ1-1 | TRBD1 | once | TRBV19
TGCGCCAGCAGCCGGGCGACAGGCTTAAACACCGGGGAGCTGTTTTTT | CASSRATGLNTGELFF | TRBJ2-2 | NA | NA | TRBV4-3
TGCGCCAGCAGTGCACTTACAGGGTCCAGCTCCTATAATTCACCCCTCCACTTT | CASSALTGSSSYNSPLHF | TRBJ1-6 | NA | NA | TRBV10-1
TGTGCCAGCAGGACCGGACAGTTCTATGGCTACACCTTC | CASRTGQFYGYTF | TRBJ1-2 | NA | NA | TRBV28
TGTGCCAGCAGTTTCGGACAGAGAAATTCACCCCTCCACTTT | CASSFGQRNSPLHF | TRBJ1-6 | NA | NA | TRBV6-2/TRBV6-3
TGCGCCAGCAGCCAAGAGTTTAGTTTCTACGAGCAGTACTTC | CASSQEFSFYEQYF | TRBJ2-7 | NA | NA | TRBV4-1
TGCGCCAGCAGCTTGTTAGTCGGGGAGAAACCCTACGAGCAGTACTTC | CASSLLVGEKPYEQYF | TRBJ2-7 | NA | NA | TRBV5-1
TGTGCCACCAGCAGAGATGTGGGCCCGACAATTGGGGATACGCAGTATTTT | CATSRDVGPTIGDTQYF | TRBJ2-3 | NA | once | TRBV15
TGTGCCAGCAGAAGGGACAGGGGCGCAGGGGACACTGAAGCTTTCTTT | CASRRDRGAGDTEAFF | TRBJ1-1 | TRBD1 | NA | TRBV6-6
TGTGCCAGCAGCCCAGGCCTGTCTTTACCCCAAGAGACCCAGTACTTC | CASSPGLSLPQETQYF | TRBJ2-5 | NA | NA | TRBV7-9
TGCGCCAGCAGTCACCCTGGACACGAACTCTACAATGAGCAGTTCTTC | CASSHPGHELYNEQFF | TRBJ2-1 | NA | NA | TRBV23-1
TGTGCCAGCAGTTACAACAGCCTGAGGGCAGAGACCCAGTACTTC | CASSYNSLRAETQYF | TRBJ2-5 | NA | NA | TRBV6-2/TRBV6-3
TGTGCCAGCTCACCTCCAGTTCCTCGGGATTCACCCCTCCACTTT | CASSPPVPRDSPLHF | TRBJ1-6 | NA | NA | TRBV18
TGTGCCAGCAGCTTGGAGGGGTCACCCCTCCACTTT | CASSLEGSPLHF | TRBJ1-6 | NA | NA | TRBV5-4
TGCGCCAGCAGCTCCGGGACAGCCCATAATTCACCCCTCCACTTT | CASSSGTAHNSPLHF | TRBJ1-6 | TRBD1 | NA | TRBV5-1
TGTGCCAGCAGCTTGCGGGGTATTGGATACGAGCAGTACTTC | CASSLRGIGYEQYF | TRBJ2-7 | NA | NA | TRBV5-4
TGTGCCAGCACCGAGGAGGGCCCCACTGAAGCTTTCTTT | CASTEEGPTEAFF | TRBJ1-1 | NA | NA | TRBV2
TGTGCCAGCAGTCCCTGGGGAGACTACAATGAGCAGTTCTTC | CASSPWGDYNEQFF | TRBJ2-1 | NA | NA | TRBV28
TGTGCCAGCTCACCACCATTAGCCAGCTCCTACGAGCAGTACTTC | CASSPPLASSYEQYF | TRBJ2-7 | NA | NA | TRBV18
TGTGCCAGCAGCTTGGCCGCAGGGCTCTACAATGAGCAGTTCTTC | CASSLAAGLYNEQFF | TRBJ2-1 | NA | NA | TRBV5-4
TGTGCCAGCCTCCCTCTGGGGACAGGGGGCAGTTACGAGCAGTACTTC | CASLPLGTGGSYEQYF | TRBJ2-7 | TRBD1 | many | TRBV28
TGTGCCAGCAGCCAAGCGGGGGTACTAGCCAAAAACATTCAGTACTTC | CASSQAGVLAKNIQYF | TRBJ2-4 | TRBD2 | NA | TRBV6-2/TRBV6-3
TGTGCCAGCAGTGAAGTGCAAGGCACGGGCTATGGCTACACCTTC | CASSEVQGTGYGYTF | TRBJ1-2 | NA | NA | TRBV2
TGTGCCACCAGTGACCCTCGGACAGGGGGCCCAACGAGCTCCTATAATTCACCCCTCCACTTT | CATSDPRTGGPTSSYNSPLHF | TRBJ1-6 | TRBD1 | NA | TRBV24-1
TGTGCCAGCAGTTTACGGTCCCTCGCCCCGGGGTTTTTGGGGGGGGCCAACGTCCTGACTTTC | CASSLRSLAPGFLGGANVLTF | TRBJ2-6 | NA | once | TRBV27
TGTGCCAGCAGTCCCAATCGGGGGAACACTGAAGCTTTCTTT | CASSPNRGNTEAFF | TRBJ1-1 | NA | NA | TRBV28
TGTGCCAGCAGGTCAATACAGGGGGGACTTAACTATGGCTACACCTTC | CASRSIQGGLNYGYTF | TRBJ1-2 | TRBD1 | NA | TRBV27
TGTGCCAGCAGCCAAGGAGGCTGGACACACTATGGCTACACCTTC | CASSQGGWTHYGYTF | TRBJ1-2 | NA | NA | TRBV3-1/TRBV3-2
TGTGCCAGCTCACCACCCCAGGCTCCTGGCACAGATACGCAGTATTTT | CASSPPQAPGTDTQYF | TRBJ2-3 | NA | NA | TRBV18
TGCAGCGTTGAAGAGAGTAGCTCCTACAATGAGCAGTTCTTC | CSVEESSSYNEQFF | TRBJ2-1 | NA | NA | TRBV29-1
TGCGCCAGCAGTCTTAAGAGCTCCTACGAGCAGTACTTC | CASSLKSSYEQYF | TRBJ2-7 | NA | NA | TRBV23-1
TGTGCCAGCAGTGACAGGTGGACAGGCACAGATACGCAGTATTTT | CASSDRWTGTDTQYF | TRBJ2-3 | NA | NA | TRBV6-1
TGTGCCAGCACCAAAACGCGGGAGACCCAGTACTTC | CASTKTRETQYF | TRBJ2-5 | NA | NA | TRBV11-2
TGTGCCAGCAGCTTAGCGGGGGGGCTTAACAATGAGCAGTTCTTC | CASSLAGGLNNEQFF | TRBJ2-1 | TRBD2 | NA | TRBV11-2
TGCGCCAGCAGCTTTTCAGCAACTAATGAAAAACTGTTTTTT | CASSFSATNEKLFF | TRBJ1-4 | NA | NA | TRBV5-1
TGTGCCACCAGTGAACCGCCCGACAGGCCCTCTGGGGCCAACGTCCTGACTTTC | CATSEPPDRPSGANVLTF | TRBJ2-6 | NA | NA | TRBV24-1
TGTGCCAGCAGCTTCGTTGCGGGGGGGGAGACCCAGTACTTC | CASSFVAGGETQYF | TRBJ2-5 | TRBD2 | NA | TRBV5-6
TGTGCCAGCAGCCAGAGTTTTGCCGCTAACTATGGCTACACCTTC | CASSQSFAANYGYTF | TRBJ1-2 | NA | once | TRBV3-1/TRBV3-2
TGTGCCAGCAGCATCCGGGACAGGGACTACGAGCAGTACTTC | CASSIRDRDYEQYF | TRBJ2-7 | NA | NA | TRBV21-1
TGTGCCAGCAGCGCGGGACTAGCGGGGGCGGCCCGTGAGCAGTTCTTC | CASSAGLAGAAREQFF | TRBJ2-1 | TRBD2 | NA | TRBV5-6
TGTGCCAGCTCATCGGACAGGGGTCTATCTGGAAACACCATATATTTT | CASSSDRGLSGNTIYF | TRBJ1-3 | TRBD1 | once | TRBV18
TGTGCCAGCTCACCAGGGGCGCCTAGCAATCAGCCCCAGCATTTT | CASSPGAPSNQPQHF | TRBJ1-5 | NA | NA | TRBV18
TGTGCCTGGAGTGCCGGGACTAGCGGGGGGGGCACGCAGTATTTT | CAWSAGTSGGGTQYF | TRBJ2-3 | TRBD2 | NA | TRBV30